This T cell receptor (beta chain) was captured by sequencing in a study of blood T cell repertoires in COVID-19. Overall study: T cells, B-cell-depleted T cells, or PBMCs provided the cDNA or gDNA that served as material.

Method: immunoSEQ multiplex PCR; TCRdb's copy keeps in-frame clones and lacks some. The sample includes 130,000 to 150,000 clones, about 80% seen only once; the top ten take roughly 3.6%. From germline, CDR1 is LGHNA and CDR2 YNFKEQ. With 0 bases removed from V and 6 bases from J, the gap between germline ends came to 12 bases. CDR3 length equals 15 residues. The sequence was collected from a man between 65 and 80 years old who had recovered from COVID-19. This chain joins TRBV4-2 and TRBJ1-5; TRBD1 might be the D (6 bases). Source material: peripheral blood. The chain's CDR3 is CASSQDKGGLQPQHF. CDR3 in DNA: TGTGCCAGCAGCCAAGATAAGGGGGGGCTTCAGCCCCAGCATTTT.